These 2 T cell receptor beta chains originate from one sample sequenced in a study of blood T cells in healthy people across ages. It was with a sample-barcoded 5' primer and a J-beta primer mix that a second PCR of roughly 7 to 12 cycles was run. TCRdb ran MiXCR on the 5' RACE reads and lists one entry per CDR3 protein. In the table there are nearly 1 million distinct CDR3 sequences, about 53% of which are singletons. The sample consisted of blood. These receptors came from a woman aged 55-69 years in good health.

This chain joins TRBV10-3 and TRBJ2-3; perhaps D is TRBD1 or TRBD2 (6 bases each). The length of the CDR3 is 16 residues. Trimming left V 4 bases short and J 2 bases short, with 16 bases between. Germline CDR1 is ENHRY and CDR2 is SYGVKD. CDR3 sequence: CAISASGAYSTDTQYF. The DNA for the CDR3 is TGTGCCATCAGTGCGTCGGGGGCCTACTCCACAGATACGCAGTATTTT.

The chain couples TRBV10-2 to TRBJ2-7; the D is unclear. CDR3 length: 13 residues. CDR1 is WSHSY, CDR2 SAAADI, per germline. V shed 4 bases and J shed 3 bases, with 10 bases lying between them. The chain's CDR3 is CASSVRPNYEQYF. The CDR3 nucleotides are TGCGCCAGCAGTGTTAGACCCAACTACGAGCAGTACTTC.